The 19 T cell receptor beta chains listed next were all sequenced from one sample in a study of CD8 T cells in Susac syndrome. The authors reverse transcribed about 0.5 to 1 ug RNA with random hexamers. A single record per CDR3 protein comes from TCRdb applying MiXCR to the immunoSEQ multiplex PCR reads. The table lists fewer than 250,000 distinct CDR3 sequences, 90% to 95% of them singletons. The specimen sequenced was CD4+ T cells from PBMCs. The receptors stem from a human donor in good health.

This sequence joins TRBV7-8 and TRBJ1-5, with D maybe TRBD1 (6 bases). This CDR3 comprises 15 residues. Per the germline V gene, CDR1 is SGHVS and CDR2 is FQNEAQ. Trimming stripped 5 bases from V and 0 bases from J, with 11 bases between. This chain's CDR3 is CASSPHRVSNQPQHF. CDR3 nucleotide sequence: TGTGCCAGCAGCCCCCACAGGGTTAGCAATCAGCCCCAGCATTTT.

This chain joins TRBV28 and TRBJ1-5; D gene uncertain. The CDR3 sequence is 12 residues long. The V gene lost 5 bases and the J gene lost 7 bases, with 9 bases spanning the gap. The germline V gene encodes CDR1 MDHEN and CDR2 SYDVKM. The CDR3 here is CASSAGEQPQHF. As DNA, the CDR3 is TGTGCCAGCAGTGCGGGTGAGCAGCCCCAGCATTTT.

The rearrangement joins TRBV7-6 to TRBJ2-5; D gene unclear. Germline V gives CDR1 SGHVS, CDR2 FNYEAQ. This CDR3 region has 13 residues. Trimming took 8 bases from V and 7 from J, leaving 17 bases between them. The CDR3 sequence is CASVITGSGTQYF. Here the CDR3 DNA reads TGTGCCAGCGTAATTACTGGCTCAGGGACCCAGTACTTC. Drawing the rest from reference TRBV7-6 and TRBJ2-5, the complete variable domain is GAGVSQSPRYKVTKRGQDVALRCDPISGHVSLYWYRQALGQGPEFLTYFNYEAQQDKSGLPNDRFSAERPEGSISTLTIQRTEQRDSAMYRCASVITGSGTQYFGPGTRLLVL.

The J gene is TRBJ1-2, the V gene TRBV5-1; D gene uncertain. From germline, CDR1 is SGHRS and CDR2 YFSETQ. The CDR3 totals 13 residues. The V gene lost 0 bases and the J gene lost 4 bases, with 7 bases spanning the gap. The CDR3 reads CASSLEAVYGYTF. The CDR3 DNA follows: TGCGCCAGCAGCTTGGAGGCAGTCTATGGCTACACCTTC.

This clonotype was recorded only once. The chain combines TRBV28 with TRBJ2-1, with D possibly matching TRBD2 (5 bases). The germline CDR1 and CDR2 sequences are MDHEN and SYDVKM. With 6 bases removed from V and 0 bases from J, the gap between germline ends came to 15 bases. The length of the CDR3 is 16 residues. This CDR3 reads CASSSVIGLSYNEQFF. CDR3 sequence (DNA): TGTGCCAGCAGCTCAGTAATTGGACTCTCCTACAATGAGCAGTTCTTC. Full variable domain (outside the CDR3, taken from reference TRBV28 and TRBJ2-1): DVKVTQSSRYLVKRTGEKVFLECVQDMDHENMFWYRQDPGLGLRLIYFSYDVKMKEKGDIPEGYSVSREKKERFSLILESASTNQTSMYLCASSSVIGLSYNEQFFGPGTRLTVL.

This chain connects TRBV28 to TRBJ1-1, with 7 bases lining up with TRBD1. Germline CDR1 reads MDHEN; CDR2 reads SYDVKM. CDR3 size: 14 residues. V lost 6 bases and J lost 6; bases outside the gene matches: 10. As DNA, the CDR3 is TGTGCCAGCAGACCCCCGACAGGGCTGGCTGAAGCTTTCTTT. It yields the protein CASRPPTGLAEAFF.

The rearrangement uses TRBV5-1 and TRBJ2-5, with D unclear. Germline values: CDR1 SGHRS, CDR2 YFSETQ. V lost 2 bases, J lost 4 bases, and 12 bases lay in between. This CDR3 has 14 amino acids. CDR3 DNA: TGCGCCAGCAGCTTAGTCCAGAAGGGAGAGACCCAGTACTTC. It yields the protein CASSLVQKGETQYF.

The CDR3 region has the DNA TGTGCCAGCAGCACAGGGCGTCGGGGACGGCGGGATCAGCCCCAGCATTTT. Amino acid sequence: CASSTGRRGRRDQPQHF. The rearrangement joins TRBV7-8 to TRBJ1-5, with a weak D call TRBD1 (6 bases). Germline V gives CDR1 SGHVS, CDR2 FQNEAQ. V was shortened by 5 bases and J by 5 bases, with 22 bases between the two germline ends. The CDR3 has 17 residues. Complete variable domain (other parts from reference TRBV7-8 and TRBJ1-5): GAGVSQSPRYKVAKRGQDVALRCDPISGHVSLFWYQQALGQGPEFLTYFQNEAQLDKSGLPSDRFFAERPEGSVSTLKIQRTQQEDSAVYLCASSTGRRGRRDQPQHFGDGTRLSIL.

This chain joins TRBV7-8 and TRBJ1-1; TRBD1 agrees at 8 bases. The germline V gene has CDR1 SGHVS and CDR2 FQNEAQ. V was clipped by 1 base and J by 9 bases; unmatched bases: 7. The CDR3 is made up of 14 amino acids. The CDR3 DNA is TGTGCCAGCAGCTTAGATGGGCGACAGGGGCAAGCTTTCTTT. This encodes CASSLDGRQGQAFF.

This chain uses TRBV11-2 with TRBJ1-4; TRBD1 matches 11 bases. The V and J ends lost 4 bases and 10 bases, in that order; junction bases with no gene match: 5. Germline lookup yields CDR1 SGHAT and CDR2 FQNNGV. The CDR3 has 14 amino acids. The CDR3 region is CASSYPGQGVKLFF. CDR3 in DNA: TGTGCCAGCAGCTACCCGGGACAGGGGGTAAAACTGTTTTTT.

CDR3: CSAAMGREQYF. The CDR3 region has the DNA TGCAGTGCTGCCATGGGGCGCGAGCAGTACTTC. This chain links TRBV20-1 with TRBJ2-7, with D possibly matching TRBD1 (5 bases). CDR3 length: 11 residues. Trimming left V 5 bases short and J 6 bases short, with 11 bases between. Germline values: CDR1 DFQATT, CDR2 SNEGSKA (reference sequence).

The CDR3 loop is CASSPGGGGPNQPQHF. The CDR3 DNA sequence: TGTGCCAGCAGCCCCGGGGGTGGGGGCCCCAATCAGCCCCAGCATTTT. This chain uses TRBV7-9 with TRBJ1-5; weak D call: TRBD1 (6 bases). Trimming took off 5 bases at V and 3 bases at J, with 17 bases between the two ends. Germline CDR1 is SEHNR and CDR2 is FQNEAQ (reference sequence). CDR3 size: 16 residues.

The chain joins TRBV28 to TRBJ1-5; 7 bases fit TRBD1. CDR1 is MDHEN and CDR2 is SYDVKM in the germline V gene. V trimming: 6 bases; J trimming: 1 base; junction bases outside the gene matches: 6. The CDR3 is made up of 15 amino acids. In DNA form, the CDR3 reads TGTGCCAGCAGGAGGGGGCAAATGAGCAATCAGCCCCAGCATTTT. Protein: CASRRGQMSNQPQHF.

J is TRBJ1-2 and V is TRBV28, with D unclear. CDR3 length: 11 residues. V was pared by 10 bases and J by 6 bases, with 12 bases between. Germline V gene sequence: CDR1 MDHEN, CDR2 SYDVKM. CDR3 nucleotide sequence: TGTGCCAAACACGGGCCCGATGGCTACACCTTC. Translation: CAKHGPDGYTF.

The chain recombines TRBV28 with TRBJ2-5; 7 positions match TRBD1. V gave up 5 bases and J gave up 10 bases; unmatched junction bases: 10. Germline CDR1 reads MDHEN; CDR2 reads SYDVKM. This CDR3 spans 13 amino acids. As DNA, the CDR3 is TGTGCCAGCAGTCCCGGGACAGACAAAGGCCAGTACTTC. Its translation is CASSPGTDKGQYF.

V usage is TRBV7-3 and J usage is TRBJ2-7, with 10 bases that match TRBD1. From germline, CDR1 is SGHTA and CDR2 FQGTGA. The CDR3 loop spans 15 amino acids. V shed 5 bases and J 2 bases; nucleotides not matched to a gene: 6. This CDR3 reads CASSKTGTGAYEQYF. Here the CDR3 DNA reads TGTGCCAGCAGCAAAACCGGGACAGGGGCCTACGAGCAGTACTTC.

V usage is TRBV4-2 and J usage is TRBJ2-3; 9 bases map to TRBD1. V gave up 0 bases and J gave up 7 bases; unmatched junction bases: 8. From germline, CDR1 is LGHNA and CDR2 YNFKEQ. The CDR3 spans 16 residues. CDR3 region: CASSQDGTGLVNTQYF. In nucleotides, the CDR3 is TGTGCCAGCAGCCAAGATGGGACAGGGTTGGTAAATACGCAGTATTTT.

The rearrangement joins TRBV2 to TRBJ1-1; possible D gene TRBD1, 5 bases. The V end was cut by 1 base, the J end by 7 bases, with 7 bases between. Looked up from germline, CDR1 is SNHLY and CDR2 is FYNNEI. The CDR3 sequence is 12 residues long. The DNA of the CDR3 is TGTGCCAGCAGTGAAGGGGGGAGTGAAGCTTTCTTT. It encodes CASSEGGSEAFF.

J is TRBJ1-2 and V is TRBV5-1; 7 nucleotides agree with TRBD1. Trimming took 3 bases from V and 7 from J; bases not matched to a gene: 18. Germline V lookup: CDR1 SGHRS, CDR2 YFSETQ. The CDR3 spans 17 residues. CDR3 sequence: CASSSVGQEIISTGYTF. DNA of the CDR3: TGCGCCAGCAGCTCGGTAGGACAGGAAATAATATCGACTGGCTACACCTTC.